This T cell receptor beta chain originates from a study of beta chain features in type 1 diabetes. Study-level information: Patients shared similar age, gender and cell yields with healthy donors.

The entirety of the isolated RNA underwent reverse transcription, so expressed TCRB transcripts were sequenced. The method was immunoSEQ multiplex PCR; TCRdb's version includes in-frame clones alone and lacks a portion of them. The repertoire holds some 500,000 clones, roughly 10% seen once, with 0.045% to 0.06% in the top ten. Trimming removed 3 bases at V and 2 bases at J, with 15 bases between. CDR3 size: 16 residues. Germline CDR1 MGHRA, CDR2 YSYEKL. Sequenced sample: naive CD4+ T cells from blood. This chain connects TRBV4-1 to TRBJ2-3; no reliable D call. This sequence was found in a woman in her late teens or twenties in good health. CDR3 DNA sequence: TGCGCCAGCAGCCATCTTGGGCGGAAGACCACAGATACGCAGTATTTT. The encoded protein is CASSHLGRKTTDTQYF.